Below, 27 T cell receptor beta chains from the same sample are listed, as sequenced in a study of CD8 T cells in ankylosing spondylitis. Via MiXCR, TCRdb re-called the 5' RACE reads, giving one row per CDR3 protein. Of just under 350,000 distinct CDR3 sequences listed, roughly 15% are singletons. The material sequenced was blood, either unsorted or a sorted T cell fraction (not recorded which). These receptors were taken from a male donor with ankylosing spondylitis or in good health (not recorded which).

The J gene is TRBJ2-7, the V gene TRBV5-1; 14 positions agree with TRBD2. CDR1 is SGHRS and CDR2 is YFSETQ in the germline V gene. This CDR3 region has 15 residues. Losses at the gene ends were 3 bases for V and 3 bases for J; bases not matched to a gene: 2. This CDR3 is CASSWGTSGGYEQYF. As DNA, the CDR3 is TGCGCCAGCAGCTGGGGGACTAGCGGGGGCTACGAGCAGTACTTC.

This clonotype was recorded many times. CDR3 bases: TGCGCCAGCAGCTTGGGACTAGCGGGGGTCAATGAGCAGTTCTTC. Translating gives CASSLGLAGVNEQFF. V gene TRBV5-1 combines with J gene TRBJ2-1; 12 bases are a match to TRBD2. This CDR3 comprises 15 residues. Germline CDR1 and CDR2: SGHRS and YFSETQ. Germline trimming cut 0 bases from V and 6 bases from J; bases unmatched to any gene: 1.

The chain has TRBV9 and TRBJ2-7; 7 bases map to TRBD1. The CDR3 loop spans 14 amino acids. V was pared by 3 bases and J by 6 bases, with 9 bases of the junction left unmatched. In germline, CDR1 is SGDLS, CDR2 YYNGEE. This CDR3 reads CASSARDSAPEQYF. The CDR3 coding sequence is TGTGCCAGCAGCGCCCGGGACAGCGCGCCCGAGCAGTACTTC.

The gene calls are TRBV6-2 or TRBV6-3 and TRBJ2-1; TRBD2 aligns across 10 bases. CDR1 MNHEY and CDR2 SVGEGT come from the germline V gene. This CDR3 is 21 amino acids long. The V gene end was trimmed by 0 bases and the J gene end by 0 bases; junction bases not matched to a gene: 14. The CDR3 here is CASSYSRRASGRASSYNEQFF. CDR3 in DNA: TGTGCCAGCAGTTACTCGAGGAGGGCGAGCGGGAGGGCTAGCTCCTACAATGAGCAGTTCTTC.

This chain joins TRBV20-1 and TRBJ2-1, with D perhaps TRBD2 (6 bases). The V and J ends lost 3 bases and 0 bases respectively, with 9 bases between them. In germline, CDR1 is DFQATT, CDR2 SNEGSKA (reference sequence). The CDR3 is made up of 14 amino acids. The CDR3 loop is CSASGRGSYNEQFF. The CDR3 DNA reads TGCAGTGCTAGTGGGCGGGGCTCCTACAATGAGCAGTTCTTC.

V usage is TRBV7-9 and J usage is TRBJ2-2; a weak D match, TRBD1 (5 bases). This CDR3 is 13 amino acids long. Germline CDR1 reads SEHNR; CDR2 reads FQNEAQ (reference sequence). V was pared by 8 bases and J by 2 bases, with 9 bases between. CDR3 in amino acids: CASQGDNTGELFF. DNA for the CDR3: TGTGCCAGCCAAGGGGATAACACCGGGGAGCTGTTTTTT.

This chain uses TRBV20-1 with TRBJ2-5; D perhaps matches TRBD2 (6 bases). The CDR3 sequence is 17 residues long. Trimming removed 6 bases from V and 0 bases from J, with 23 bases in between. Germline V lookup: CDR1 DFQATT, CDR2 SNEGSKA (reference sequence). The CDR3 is CSAPQRGGTLYQETQYF. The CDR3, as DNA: TGCAGTGCCCCCCAACGTGGAGGGACGCTGTACCAAGAGACCCAGTACTTC.

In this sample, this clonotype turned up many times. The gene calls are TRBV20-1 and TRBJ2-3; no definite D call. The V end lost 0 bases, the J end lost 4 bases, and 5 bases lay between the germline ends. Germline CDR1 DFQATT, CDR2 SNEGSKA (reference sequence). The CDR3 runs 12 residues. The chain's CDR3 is CSARESADTQYF. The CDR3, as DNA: TGCAGTGCTAGAGAATCTGCAGATACGCAGTATTTT.

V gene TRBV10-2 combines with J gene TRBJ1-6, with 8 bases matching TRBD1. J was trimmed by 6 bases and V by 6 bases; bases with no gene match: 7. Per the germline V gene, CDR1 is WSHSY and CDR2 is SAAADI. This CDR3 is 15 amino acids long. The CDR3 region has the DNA TGCGCCAGCAGCCCAGGGGGCTGGGTTAATTCACCCCTCCACTTT. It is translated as CASSPGGWVNSPLHF.

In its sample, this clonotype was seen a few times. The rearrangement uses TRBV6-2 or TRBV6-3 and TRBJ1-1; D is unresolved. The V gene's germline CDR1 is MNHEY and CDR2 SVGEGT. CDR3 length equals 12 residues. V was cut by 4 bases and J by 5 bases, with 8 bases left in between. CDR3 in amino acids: CASSSGRTEAFF. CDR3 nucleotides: TGTGCCAGCAGTTCCGGACGGACTGAAGCTTTCTTT.

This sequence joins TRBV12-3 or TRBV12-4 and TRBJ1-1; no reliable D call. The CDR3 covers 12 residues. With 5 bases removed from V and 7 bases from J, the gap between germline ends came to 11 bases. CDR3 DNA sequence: TGTGCCAGCAGTCCCACGGCTTATGAAGCTTTCTTT. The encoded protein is CASSPTAYEAFF.

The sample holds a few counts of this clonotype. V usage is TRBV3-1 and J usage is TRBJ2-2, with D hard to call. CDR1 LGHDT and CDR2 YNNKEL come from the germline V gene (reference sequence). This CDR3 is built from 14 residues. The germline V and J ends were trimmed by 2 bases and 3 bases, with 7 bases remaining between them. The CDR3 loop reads CASSQYQDTGELFF. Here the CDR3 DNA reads TGTGCCAGCAGCCAATATCAGGACACCGGGGAGCTGTTTTTT. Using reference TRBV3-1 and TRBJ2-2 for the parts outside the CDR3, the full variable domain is DTAVSQTPKYLVTQMGNDKSIKCEQNLGHDTMYWYKQDSKKFLKIMFSYNNKELIINETVPNRFSPKSPDKAHLNLHINSLELGDSAVYFCASSQYQDTGELFFGEGSRLTVL.

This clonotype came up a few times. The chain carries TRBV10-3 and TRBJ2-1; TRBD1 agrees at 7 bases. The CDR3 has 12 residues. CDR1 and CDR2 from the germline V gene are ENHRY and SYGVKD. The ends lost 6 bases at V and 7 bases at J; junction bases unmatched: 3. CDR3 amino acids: CAISPQGNEQFF. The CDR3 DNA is TGTGCCATCAGCCCACAGGGGAATGAGCAGTTCTTC.

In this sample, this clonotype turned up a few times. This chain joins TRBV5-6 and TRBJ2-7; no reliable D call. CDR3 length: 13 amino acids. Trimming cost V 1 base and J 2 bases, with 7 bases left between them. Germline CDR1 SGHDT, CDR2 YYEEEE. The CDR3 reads CASSLRRAYEQYF. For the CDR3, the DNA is TGTGCCAGCAGCTTGCGACGGGCCTACGAGCAGTACTTC. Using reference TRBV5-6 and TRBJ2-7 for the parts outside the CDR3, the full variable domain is DAGVTQSPTHLIKTRGQQVTLRCSPKSGHDTVSWYQQALGQGPQFIFQYYEEEERQRGNFPDRFSGHQFPNYSSELNVNALLLGDSALYLCASSLRRAYEQYFGPGTRLTVT.

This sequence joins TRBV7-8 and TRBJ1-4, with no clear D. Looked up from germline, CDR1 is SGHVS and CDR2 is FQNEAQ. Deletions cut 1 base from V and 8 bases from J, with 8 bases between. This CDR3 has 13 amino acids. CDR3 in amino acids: CASSLGTKEKLFF. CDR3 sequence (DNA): TGTGCCAGCAGCTTAGGGACGAAAGAAAAACTGTTTTTT.

CDR3 nucleotides: TGTGCCACCGGGACTCTGTACCAAGAGACCCAGTACTTC. Translating it yields CATGTLYQETQYF. This chain uses TRBV6-1 with TRBJ2-5; perhaps TRBD2 as D (6 bases). Per germline, CDR1 MNHNS and CDR2 SASEGT. The CDR3 runs 13 residues. The V end lost 10 bases, the J end lost 0 bases, and 12 bases lay between the germline ends.

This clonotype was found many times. The CDR3 DNA reads as TGCAGCGTTGACCTCTCAACCAAGCAGTACTTC. Translation gives CSVDLSTKQYF. V is TRBV29-1 and J is TRBJ2-7; D uncertain. The germline V gene has CDR1 SQVTM and CDR2 ANQGSEA. The CDR3 has 11 residues. V was trimmed by 3 bases and J by 8 bases, leaving 11 bases between them.

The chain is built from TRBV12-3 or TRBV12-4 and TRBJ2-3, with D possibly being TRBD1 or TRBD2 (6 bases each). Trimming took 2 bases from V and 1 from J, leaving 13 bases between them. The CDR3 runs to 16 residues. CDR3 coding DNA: TGTGCCAGCAGTTTAAGATCCGGGGGCCGCACAGATACGCAGTATTTT. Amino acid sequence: CASSLRSGGRTDTQYF.

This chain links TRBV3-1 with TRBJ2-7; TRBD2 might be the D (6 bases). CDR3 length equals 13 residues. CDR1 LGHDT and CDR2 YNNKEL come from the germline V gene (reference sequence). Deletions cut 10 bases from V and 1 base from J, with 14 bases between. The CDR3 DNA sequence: TGTGCCACCTCAGCGGGCCTGTCCTACGAGCAGTACTTC. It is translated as CATSAGLSYEQYF.

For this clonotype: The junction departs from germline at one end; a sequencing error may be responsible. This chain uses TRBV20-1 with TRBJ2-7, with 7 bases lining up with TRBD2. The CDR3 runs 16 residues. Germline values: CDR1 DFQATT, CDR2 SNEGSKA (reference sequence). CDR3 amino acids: CCAAPSGTGGSYEQYF. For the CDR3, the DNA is TGCTGTGCTGCCCCCTCCGGGACGGGGGGATCCTACGAGCAGTACTTC.

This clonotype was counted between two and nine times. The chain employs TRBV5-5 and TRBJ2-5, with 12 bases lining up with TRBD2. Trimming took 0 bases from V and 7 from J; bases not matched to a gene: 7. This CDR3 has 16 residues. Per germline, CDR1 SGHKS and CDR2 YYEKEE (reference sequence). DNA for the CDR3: TGTGCCAGCAGCTTGGGGACTAGCGGGGCCAGCGGGACCCAGTACTTC. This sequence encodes CASSLGTSGASGTQYF. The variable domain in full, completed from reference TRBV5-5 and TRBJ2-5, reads DAGVTQSPTHLIKTRGQQVTLRCSPISGHKSVSWYQQVLGQGPQFIFQYYEKEERGRGNFPDRFSARQFPNYSSELNVNALLLGDSALYLCASSLGTSGASGTQYFGPGTRLLVL.

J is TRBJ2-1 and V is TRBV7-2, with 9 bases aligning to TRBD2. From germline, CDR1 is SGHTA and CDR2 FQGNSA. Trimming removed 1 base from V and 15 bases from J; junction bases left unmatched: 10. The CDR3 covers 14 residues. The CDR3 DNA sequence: TGTGCCAGCAGCTTAGGCGGGGGGGCCGAGTCTTGGTTCTTC. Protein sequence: CASSLGGGAESWFF.

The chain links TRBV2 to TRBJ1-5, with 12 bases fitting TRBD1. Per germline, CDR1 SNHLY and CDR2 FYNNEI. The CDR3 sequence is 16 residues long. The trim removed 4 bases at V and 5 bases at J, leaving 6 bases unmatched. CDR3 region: CASSGWGQGADQPQHF. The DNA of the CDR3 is TGTGCCAGCAGTGGATGGGGACAGGGGGCGGATCAGCCCCAGCATTTT.

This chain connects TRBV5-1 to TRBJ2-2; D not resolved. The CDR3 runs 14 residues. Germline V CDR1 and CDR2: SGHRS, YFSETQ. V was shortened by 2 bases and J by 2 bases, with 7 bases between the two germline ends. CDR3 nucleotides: TGCGCCAGCAGCTTCCGGGTAAACACCGGGGAGCTGTTTTTT. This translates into CASSFRVNTGELFF.

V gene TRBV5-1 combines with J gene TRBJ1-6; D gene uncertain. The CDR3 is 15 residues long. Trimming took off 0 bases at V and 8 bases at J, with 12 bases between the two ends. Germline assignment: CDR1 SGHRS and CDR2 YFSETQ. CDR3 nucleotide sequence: TGCGCCAGCAGCTTGGCTTTCGGAGCTTATTCACCCCTCCACTTT. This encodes CASSLAFGAYSPLHF.

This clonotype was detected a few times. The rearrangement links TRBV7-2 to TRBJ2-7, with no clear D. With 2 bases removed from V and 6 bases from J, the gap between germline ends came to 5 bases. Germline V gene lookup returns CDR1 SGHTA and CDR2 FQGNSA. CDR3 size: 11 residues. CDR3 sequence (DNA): TGTGCCAGCAGCTTATGGGGCGAGCAGTACTTC. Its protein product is CASSLWGEQYF.

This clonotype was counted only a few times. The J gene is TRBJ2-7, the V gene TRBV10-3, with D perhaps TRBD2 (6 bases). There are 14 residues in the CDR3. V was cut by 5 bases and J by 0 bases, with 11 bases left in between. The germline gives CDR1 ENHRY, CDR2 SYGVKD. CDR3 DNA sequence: TGTGCCATCAGTAATAGCGGTAGCTCCTACGAGCAGTACTTC. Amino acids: CAISNSGSSYEQYF.